These T cell receptor beta chains were read from a single sample in a study of T cells in localized non-small cell lung cancer. This table comes from immunoSEQ multiplex PCR, and its TCRdb copy is limited to in-frame clones, with some not included. The sample records roughly 48,000 clones, about 80% being singletons. Specimen: peripheral blood, collected before any cancer treatment. All receptors derive from a man aged 40 to 70 with stage I squamous cell lung carcinoma. Both conserved end residues are part of each CDR3. A D gene is named only where the DNA matches it firmly. Size values are once, few and many counts, or a class for expanded clones, and some rows have none.

j_call	d_call	v_call	clone_size	cdr3_aa	cdr3_nt
TRBJ1-1	TRBD1	TRBV7-3	.	CASSPQGAYTEAFF	TGTGCCAGCAGCCCACAGGGGGCCTACACTGAAGCTTTCTTT
TRBJ1-1	.	TRBV5-1	.	CASSRWGIDTEAFF	TGCGCCAGCAGCCGTTGGGGGATTGACACTGAAGCTTTCTTT
TRBJ2-1	.	TRBV5-6	few	CASSLKPESEQFF	TGTGCCAGCAGCTTGAAACCAGAGAGTGAGCAGTTCTTC
TRBJ1-1	.	TRBV6-1	once	CASSKGSEAFF	TGTGCCAGCAGTAAAGGGTCCGAAGCTTTCTTT
TRBJ2-7	.	TRBV14	.	CASSQFDGSYEQYF	TGTGCCAGCAGCCAATTTGACGGATCCTACGAGCAGTACTTC
TRBJ1-6	.	TRBV2	.	CASSEGWSRDNSPLHF	TGTGCCAGCAGTGAAGGCTGGAGCAGGGATAATTCACCCCTCCACTTT
TRBJ2-2	.	TRBV5-1	once	CASSLARGVANTGELFF	TGCGCCAGCAGCTTGGCCAGAGGGGTAGCGAACACCGGGGAGCTGTTTTTT
TRBJ2-7	TRBD2	TRBV4-1	.	CASSPTGGSGGAGQSEQYF	TGCGCCAGCAGCCCCACTGGGGGTAGCGGGGGGGCCGGACAGAGCGAGCAGTACTTC
TRBJ2-5	.	TRBV7-3	.	CASSLIPTRGQETQYF	TGTGCCAGCAGCTTAATCCCGACTAGGGGGCAAGAGACCCAGTACTTC
TRBJ2-3	.	TRBV28	.	CASSLVGLTDTQYF	TGTGCCAGCAGTTTAGTCGGACTCACAGATACGCAGTATTTT
TRBJ1-6	.	TRBV6-6	.	CASSSRGASPLHF	TGTGCCAGCTCCAGTCGAGGGGCCTCACCCCTCCACTTT
TRBJ2-2	.	TRBV6-5	few	CASSYSMGTNTGELFF	TGTGCCAGCAGTTACTCGATGGGCACGAACACCGGGGAGCTGTTTTTT
TRBJ1-2	.	TRBV10-3	.	CAISESSDSGYGYTF	TGTGCCATCAGTGAGTCCTCAGACAGTGGCTATGGCTACACCTTC
TRBJ1-2	.	TRBV4-1	.	CASSQGTVLYGYTF	TGCGCCAGCAGCCAAGGGACAGTCCTCTATGGCTACACCTTC
TRBJ2-7	.	TRBV5-4	.	CASSLDKVNQYF	TGTGCCAGCAGCTTGGACAAGGTAAACCAGTACTTC
TRBJ1-1	TRBD1	TRBV6-5	few	CASSPLGQTEAFF	TGTGCCAGCAGCCCCCTGGGACAGACTGAAGCTTTCTTT
TRBJ2-3	.	TRBV5-1	.	CASSEARPSTDTQYF	TGCGCCAGCAGCGAGGCCAGACCTAGCACAGATACGCAGTATTTT
TRBJ2-7	.	TRBV18	.	CASSPGGGVPYEQYF	TGTGCCAGCTCACCAGGGGGCGGCGTCCCCTACGAGCAGTACTTC
TRBJ1-4	.	TRBV27	.	CASSLRPTGFNEKLFF	TGTGCCAGCAGTTTAAGGCCTACAGGGTTTAATGAAAAACTGTTTTTT
TRBJ1-2	TRBD1	TRBV19	.	CASTLDRTIYGYTF	TGTGCCAGTACTTTGGACAGGACCATCTATGGCTACACCTTC
TRBJ1-4	.	TRBV6-1	.	CASSGGDEKLFF	TGTGCCAGCAGTGGAGGGGACGAAAAACTGTTTTTT
TRBJ2-1	.	TRBV19	.	CASSIDSQYNPGRKQFF	TGTGCCAGTAGTATAGATTCACAATATAACCCGGGAAGGAAACAGTTCTTC
TRBJ2-3	.	TRBV5-1	.	CASSYATSDTQYF	TGCGCCAGCAGCTATGCGACCTCAGATACGCAGTATTTT
TRBJ2-5	TRBD2	TRBV6-5	once	CASSERGGMETQYF	TGTGCCAGCAGCGAACGGGGGGGTATGGAGACCCAGTACTTC
TRBJ2-2	TRBD2	TRBV4-2	.	CASSQEGGGWTGELFF	TGTGCCAGCAGCCAAGAGGGCGGGGGTTGGACCGGGGAGCTGTTTTTT
TRBJ2-1	TRBD2	TRBV7-8	few	CASSPSRRVAGGSYNEQFF	TGTGCCAGCAGCCCGTCCCGGAGGGTAGCGGGGGGCTCCTACAATGAGCAGTTCTTC
TRBJ1-1	.	TRBV5-6	.	CASSSPGHTEAFF	TGTGCCAGCAGCTCCCCGGGCCACACTGAAGCTTTCTTT
TRBJ1-5	.	TRBV14	.	CASSQAHGQPQHF	TGTGCCAGCAGCCAAGCTCATGGTCAGCCCCAGCATTTT
TRBJ2-3	TRBD2	TRBV4-2	.	CASSQEGLAGRTDTQYF	TGTGCCAGCAGCCAAGAGGGCCTAGCGGGGCGCACAGATACGCAGTATTTT
TRBJ2-6	.	TRBV4-3	.	CASSQERSGANVLTF	TGCGCCAGCAGCCAAGAACGATCTGGGGCCAACGTCCTGACTTTC
TRBJ1-4	TRBD1	TRBV19	.	CASSWGQNEKLFF	TGTGCCAGTAGTTGGGGACAGAATGAAAAACTGTTTTTT
TRBJ1-2	.	TRBV6-5	.	CASSSDRIDGYTF	TGTGCCAGCAGTTCCGACAGGATCGATGGCTACACCTTC